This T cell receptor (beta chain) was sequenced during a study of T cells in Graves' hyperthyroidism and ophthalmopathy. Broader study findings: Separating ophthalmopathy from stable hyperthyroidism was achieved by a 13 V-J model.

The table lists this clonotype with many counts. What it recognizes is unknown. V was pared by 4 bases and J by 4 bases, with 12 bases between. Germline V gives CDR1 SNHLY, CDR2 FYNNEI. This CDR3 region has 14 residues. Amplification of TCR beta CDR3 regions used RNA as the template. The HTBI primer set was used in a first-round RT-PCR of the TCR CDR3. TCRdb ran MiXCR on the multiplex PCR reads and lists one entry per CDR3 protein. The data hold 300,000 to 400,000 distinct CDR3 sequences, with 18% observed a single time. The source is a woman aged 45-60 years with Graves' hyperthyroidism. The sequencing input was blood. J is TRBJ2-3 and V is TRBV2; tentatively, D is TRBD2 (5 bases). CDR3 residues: CASSGVASADTQYF. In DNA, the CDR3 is TGTGCCAGCAGTGGGGTAGCGAGCGCAGATACGCAGTATTTT.